Here is one T cell receptor beta chain with its context. The target antigen is unknown. The V gene's germline CDR1 is SGHDT and CDR2 YYEEEE. With 1 base clipped from V and 4 bases from J, the junction kept 12 bases outside the gene matches. The CDR3 loop spans 18 amino acids. The time point denotes: newly diagnosed GD, antithyroid drugs for less than 3 months. With RNA extracted from PBMCs as input, the TCR library was made. An endocrinology department located in Xi'an, China, was where the patients came from. CDR3 regions were amplified by Arm-PCR using iRepertoire HTBI primers to build TCR beta libraries. TCRdb processed the multiplex PCR reads anew with MiXCR; each CDR3 protein has one entry. The sample includes 200,000 to 250,000 distinct CDR3 sequences, 15% to 20% of them seen just once. These data originate in a study of regulatory T cells in long-lasting Graves disease. Notes on the study in general: TRBV28 was favored in persistent disease, as were TRBJ1-2 and TRBJ2-5.

The chain is built from TRBV5-6 and TRBJ1-3; 9 bases agree with TRBD1. The sequencing here drew on peripheral blood mononuclear cells (PBMCs), taken at new diagnosis, from a patient treated with antithyroid drugs. The receptor comes from a female donor with Graves disease. CDR3 sequence reads: CASSLPSRTGVPGNTIYF. The CDR3 region has the DNA TGTGCCAGCAGCTTGCCGTCCCGGACAGGGGTGCCGGGAAACACCATATATTTT.